Below, 20 T cell receptor beta chains from the same sample are listed, as sequenced in a study of CD8 T cells in ankylosing spondylitis. In TCRdb, the 5' RACE reads were re-called with MiXCR into one record per CDR3 protein. The table shows about 240,000 distinct CDR3 sequences, with about 9.1% occurring only once. Source material: blood, either unsorted or a sorted T cell fraction (not recorded which). These TCRs come from a male donor with ankylosing spondylitis or in good health (not recorded which).

This clonotype was counted a few times. This chain connects TRBV6-1 to TRBJ2-3, with no clear D. CDR1 and CDR2 from the germline V gene are MNHNS and SASEGT. The length of the CDR3 is 16 residues. Trimming took off 6 bases at V and 2 bases at J, with 18 bases between the two ends. CDR3: CASRPIWTADTDTQYF. CDR3 coding DNA: TGTGCCAGCAGACCTATATGGACGGCCGACACAGATACGCAGTATTTT.

This clonotype was detected ten times or more. The V call is TRBV5-5, the J call TRBJ2-2, with 7 bases lining up with TRBD1. The germline CDR1 and CDR2 sequences are SGHKS and YYEKEE (reference sequence). J was trimmed by 4 bases and V by 0 bases; bases with no gene match: 9. The CDR3 sequence is 17 residues long. The chain's CDR3 is CASSLELVQGSTGELFF. The CDR3 coding sequence is TGTGCCAGCAGCTTGGAATTAGTACAGGGGAGCACCGGGGAGCTGTTTTTT.

This clonotype has a count of ten or more. The chain employs TRBV5-6 and TRBJ2-1; D remains unclear. Germline V gene lookup returns CDR1 SGHDT and CDR2 YYEEEE. The CDR3 length is 15 residues. With 2 bases removed from V and 4 bases from J, the gap between germline ends came to 13 bases. The CDR3 DNA reads as TGTGCCAGCAGCTTAGTACCACGAAATTACAATGAGCAGTTCTTC. This sequence encodes CASSLVPRNYNEQFF.

This clonotype was seen ten or more times. The chain carries TRBV7-9 and TRBJ1-2; TRBD1 matches at 7 bases. Germline values: CDR1 SEHNR, CDR2 FQNEAQ (reference sequence). Unmatched junction bases numbered 7, after V lost 3 bases and J lost 3 bases. The CDR3 runs to 15 residues. CDR3 coding DNA: TGTGCCAGCAGCTTGAGGGAGGGGGCGGACTATGGCTACACCTTC. This codes for CASSLREGADYGYTF.

At least ten counts were recorded for this clonotype. The rearrangement uses TRBV9 and TRBJ2-1, with TRBD2 identical over 14 bases. The V and J ends lost 0 bases and 9 bases, in that order; junction bases with no gene match: 2. Per the germline V gene, CDR1 is SGDLS and CDR2 is YYNGEE. The CDR3 extends over 15 amino acids. Written as DNA, the CDR3 is TGTGCCAGCAGCGTAGGTGGGACTAGCGGGAGTGAGCAGTTCTTC. It codes for CASSVGGTSGSEQFF. Variable domain in full (rest from reference TRBV9 and TRBJ2-1): DSGVTQTPKHLITATGQRVTLRCSPRSGDLSVYWYQQSLDQGLQFLIQYYNGEERAKGNILERFSAQQFPDLHSELNLSSLELGDSALYFCASSVGGTSGSEQFFGPGTRLTVL.

In this sample, this clonotype turned up a few times. The V gene is TRBV25-1, the J gene TRBJ2-5, with TRBD2 as a possible D gene (7 bases). The CDR3 runs to 14 residues. Trimming cost V 1 base and J 5 bases, with 11 bases left between them. Germline V gene sequence: CDR1 MGHDK, CDR2 SYGVNS. For the CDR3, the DNA is TGTGCCAGCAGTGAATTCGGGGGGCCGGAGACCCAGTACTTC. This translates into CASSEFGGPETQYF.

At least ten counts were recorded for this clonotype. The chain recombines TRBV12-3 or TRBV12-4 with TRBJ2-4; D may be TRBD2 (5 bases). The CDR3 extends over 15 amino acids. V was clipped by 5 bases and J by 9 bases, with 20 bases between them. The CDR3 bases are TGTGCCAGCAGTCTTAGGGCGGAGAGGGAAGCCATTCAGTACTTC. This translates into CASSLRAEREAIQYF.

This clonotype was seen at least ten times. The V gene is TRBV5-5, the J gene TRBJ1-1, with D perhaps TRBD1 (5 bases). Germline CDR1 is SGHKS and CDR2 is YYEKEE (reference sequence). V was cut by 2 bases and J by 7 bases, with 12 bases left in between. CDR3 size: 13 residues. As DNA, the CDR3 is TGTGCCAGCAGCTTCCGGGACGGACTTGAAGCTTTCTTT. It encodes CASSFRDGLEAFF.

Ten or more counts support this clonotype. The rearrangement links TRBV9 to TRBJ2-5; weak D call: TRBD1 (6 bases). Trimming cost V 2 bases and J 5 bases, with 16 bases left between them. Germline values: CDR1 SGDLS, CDR2 YYNGEE. This CDR3 comprises 15 residues. CDR3 nucleotides: TGTGCCAGCAGCGTGACTGGACAGAGGAGGGAGACCCAGTACTTC. This codes for CASSVTGQRRETQYF.

This clonotype was observed at least ten times. The rearrangement links TRBV12-3 or TRBV12-4 to TRBJ2-6, with D unclear. The CDR3 is made up of 15 amino acids. V lost 1 base to trimming and J lost 9 bases, with 13 bases between them. CDR3 region: CASSLGSANDNVLTF. CDR3 bases: TGTGCCAGCAGTTTAGGGTCCGCCAACGACAACGTCCTGACTTTC.

Concerning this clonotype: Given a much more abundant clone one base away, this may be a read error. A read error is likely, as this CDR3 ends without the conserved phenylalanine or tryptophan. The V gene is TRBV12-3 or TRBV12-4, the J gene TRBJ1-1; D gene ambiguous. V shed 7 bases and J shed 3 bases, with 15 bases lying between them. CDR3 length: 14 amino acids. CDR3: CASTLRGRDTEAFL. CDR3 in DNA: TGTGCCAGCACCCTCCGGGGAAGGGACACTGAAGCTTTCCTT.

Ten or more counts support this clonotype. The chain is built from TRBV9 and TRBJ2-7, with TRBD1 as a possible D gene (6 bases). Trimming took 4 bases from V and 0 from J, leaving 14 bases between them. The CDR3 runs 15 residues. CDR1 is SGDLS and CDR2 is YYNGEE in the germline V gene. CDR3 bases: TGTGCCAGCAGCCGGGACAAACAATTCTCCTACGAGCAGTACTTC. Protein sequence: CASSRDKQFSYEQYF. The whole variable domain, remainder taken from reference TRBV9 and TRBJ2-7, is DSGVTQTPKHLITATGQRVTLRCSPRSGDLSVYWYQQSLDQGLQFLIQYYNGEERAKGNILERFSAQQFPDLHSELNLSSLELGDSALYFCASSRDKQFSYEQYFGPGTRLTVT.

This clonotype showed up many times. The chain links TRBV7-2 to TRBJ1-2; D unclear. CDR3 size: 14 residues. V was trimmed by 0 bases and J by 0 bases, leaving 5 bases between them. CDR1 and CDR2 from the germline V gene are SGHTA and FQGNSA. In nucleotides, the CDR3 is TGTGCCAGCAGCTTAGCCTCAGCTAACTATGGCTACACCTTC. This encodes CASSLASANYGYTF.

This clonotype was observed many times. The chain has TRBV29-1 and TRBJ2-7; the D gene is possibly TRBD1 (6 bases). CDR3 size: 14 residues. V was pared by 2 bases and J by 0 bases, with 11 bases between. Germline lookup yields CDR1 SQVTM and CDR2 ANQGSEA. The CDR3 coding sequence is TGCAGCGTTGAAATTGGACAGAACTCCTACGAGCAGTACTTC. Its protein product is CSVEIGQNSYEQYF.

This clonotype was recorded many times. This rearrangement joins TRBV4-3 to TRBJ2-3; 7 bases line up with TRBD1. The CDR3 sequence is 16 residues long. The V gene's germline CDR1 is LGHNA and CDR2 YSLEER. V was clipped by 4 bases and J by 4 bases; unmatched bases: 11. CDR3 DNA sequence: TGCGCCAGCAGCCCCCAGGGGGTCGGCGTGCCAGATACGCAGTATTTT. It codes for CASSPQGVGVPDTQYF.

The table lists this clonotype with many counts. The CDR3 region has the DNA TGCAGTGCCCGACAGGGCGCGAACACCGGGGAGCTGTTTTTT. This gives the protein CSARQGANTGELFF. This chain uses TRBV20-1 with TRBJ2-2, with TRBD1 identical over 7 bases. The length of the CDR3 is 14 residues. V lost 6 bases to trimming and J lost 0 bases; unmatched junction nucleotides: 4. Germline CDR1 is DFQATT and CDR2 is SNEGSKA (reference sequence).

This clonotype was observed a few times. This chain links TRBV6-2 or TRBV6-3 with TRBJ2-7, with TRBD1 as a possible D gene (6 bases). The germline V gene has CDR1 MNHEY and CDR2 SVGEGT. Trimming took 8 bases from V and 7 from J, leaving 24 bases between them. The CDR3 is 15 residues long. CDR3 amino acids: CASRGLRDTGLEQYF. The CDR3 DNA reads as TGTGCCAGCCGAGGGCTCCGGGACACAGGACTGGAGCAGTACTTC.

This clonotype was seen repeatedly, ten times or more. V and J are TRBV29-1 and TRBJ1-1; D is ambiguous. Looked up from germline, CDR1 is SQVTM and CDR2 is ANQGSEA. This CDR3 is 13 amino acids long. V was pared by 6 bases and J by 0 bases, with 11 bases between. The CDR3 protein is CSVSPLMNTEAFF. CDR3 in DNA: TGCAGCGTATCACCTTTGATGAACACTGAAGCTTTCTTT. The variable domain in full, completed from reference TRBV29-1 and TRBJ1-1, reads SAVISQKPSRDICQRGTSLTIQCQVDSQVTMMFWYRQQPGQSLTLIATANQGSEATYESGFVIDKFPISRPNLTFSTLTVSNMSPEDSSIYLCSVSPLMNTEAFFGQGTRLTVV.

This clonotype was seen many times. The chain joins TRBV7-2 to TRBJ2-3; 9 bases match TRBD2. Germline CDR1 reads SGHTA; CDR2 reads FQGNSA. The CDR3 is made up of 14 amino acids. V lost 7 bases, J lost 5 bases, and 7 bases stayed unmatched. DNA of the CDR3: TGTGCCAGCAAGGCGGGAGGGCCGGGAGATACGCAGTATTTT. This gives the protein CASKAGGPGDTQYF.

This clonotype was seen repeatedly, ten times or more. V usage is TRBV20-1 and J usage is TRBJ2-3; D is possibly TRBD1 or TRBD2 (5 bases each). This CDR3 is 16 amino acids long. V lost 6 bases and J lost 7, with 26 bases in between. CDR1 is DFQATT and CDR2 is SNEGSKA in the germline V gene (reference sequence). In DNA, the CDR3 is TGCAGTGCCATCCTGACTTGGATAGTGGGGGAGAATACGCAGTATTTT. This encodes CSAILTWIVGENTQYF.